What follows are 25 T cell receptor beta chains derived from one specimen sequenced in a study of shared clonotypes between healthy human individuals. This table comes from immunoSEQ multiplex PCR, and its TCRdb copy is limited to in-frame clones, with some not included. The table lists about 1 million clones, under 80% of them singletons. Input material: memory CD4+ T cells sorted from blood. The subset: CD45RA-negative fraction. These receptors were taken from a man younger than 30 in good health.

This clone was seen more than once but under ten times. The chain links TRBV7-9 to TRBJ1-4; D unclear. Per the germline V gene, CDR1 is SEHNR and CDR2 is FQNEAQ (reference sequence). Trimming removed 4 bases from V and 8 bases from J, with 8 bases in between. The CDR3 has 12 amino acids. CDR3 in amino acids: CASSSRLEKLFF. CDR3 DNA sequence: TGTGCCAGCAGCTCCAGGCTGGAAAAACTGTTTTTT.

This chain links TRBV6-1 with TRBJ1-2; TRBD1 is a possible D gene (5 bases). CDR1 and CDR2 from the germline V gene are MNHNS and SASEGT. V shed 5 bases and J shed 0 bases, with 13 bases lying between them. The CDR3 contains 15 residues. CDR3: CASSPGTVANYGYTF. CDR3 in DNA: TGTGCCAGCAGTCCCGGGACGGTCGCTAACTATGGCTACACCTTC.

This chain links TRBV5-1 with TRBJ2-1; D perhaps matches TRBD1 (6 bases). In germline, CDR1 is SGHRS, CDR2 YFSETQ. V was trimmed by 4 bases and J by 1 base, leaving 12 bases between them. This CDR3 contains 15 residues. The CDR3 nucleotides are TGCGCCAGCAGCCGAGAAGGGACATCCTACAATGAGCAGTTCTTC. It yields the protein CASSREGTSYNEQFF.

This clone was detected a few times. The genes are TRBV10-3 and TRBJ1-1; 10 bases map to TRBD1. The CDR3 runs 14 residues. J lost 3 bases, V lost 6 bases, and 4 bases had no gene match. The V gene's germline CDR1 is ENHRY and CDR2 SYGVKD. In nucleotides, the CDR3 is TGTGCCATCAGGGGACAGGGGTCGGACACTGAAGCTTTCTTT. Amino acid sequence: CAIRGQGSDTEAFF.

In this sample, this clone turned up once. The rearrangement links TRBV30 to TRBJ2-2; tentatively, D is TRBD1 or TRBD2 (5 bases each). The germline V gene has CDR1 GTSNPN and CDR2 SVGIG (reference sequence). The V and J ends lost 1 base and 4 bases respectively, with 13 bases between them. This CDR3 comprises 15 residues. The CDR3 protein is CAWSALGTVTGELFF. The CDR3 bases are TGTGCCTGGAGTGCCCTCGGGACGGTCACCGGGGAGCTGTTTTTT.

Of note for this clone: A far larger clone is just one base off, so this is likely a read error. The chain links TRBV7-2 to TRBJ1-3; no reliable D call. Germline loops: CDR1 SGHTA, CDR2 FQGNSA. The CDR3 contains 14 residues. The CDR3 protein is CASTALVSGNTVYF. In DNA form, the CDR3 reads TGTGCCAGCACCGCTTTGGTTTCTGGAAACACCGTATATTTT. The variable domain in full, completed from reference TRBV7-2 and TRBJ1-3, reads GAGVSQSPSNKVTEKGKDVELRCDPISGHTALYWYRQSLGQGLEFLIYFQGNSAPDKSGLPSDRFSAERTGGSVSTLTIQRTQQEDSAVYLCASTALVSGNTVYFGEGSWLTVV.

The DNA for the CDR3 is TGTGCCAGCAGCGCCGCCCGACTTCCCCCCTGCTACGAGCAGTACTTC. Protein: CASSAARLPPCYEQYF. The chain joins TRBV9 to TRBJ2-7, with no clear D. CDR3 length: 16 amino acids. CDR1 SGDLS and CDR2 YYNGEE come from the germline V gene. Trimming stripped 3 bases from V and 3 bases from J, with 19 bases between.

The chain links TRBV30 to TRBJ1-4; D is unclear. Trimming pared 2 bases from V and 7 bases from J, leaving 8 bases between. The CDR3 consists of 12 residues. Germline values: CDR1 GTSNPN, CDR2 SVGIG (reference sequence). This CDR3 is CAWSSGPEKLFF. The CDR3 bases are TGTGCCTGGAGTTCTGGACCTGAAAAACTGTTTTTT.

The CDR3 nucleotides read TGTGCCAGCAGTGAAGACAGTTATTCGGCAGGCAGGGGGGATAGAGCTTTCTTT. Protein product: CASSEDSYSAGRGDRAFF. The chain recombines TRBV6-1 with TRBJ1-1, with 7 bases that match TRBD1. The ends lost 1 base at V and 10 bases at J; junction bases unmatched: 21. Germline CDR1 reads MNHNS; CDR2 reads SASEGT. The CDR3 runs 18 residues.

The chain has TRBV28 and TRBJ1-3; D gene ambiguous. Trimming shortened V by 5 bases and J by 0 bases, and 11 bases separated the two germline ends. The CDR3 covers 15 residues. Germline loops: CDR1 MDHEN, CDR2 SYDVKM. The CDR3 sequence is CASSASQISGNTIYF. CDR3 DNA: TGTGCCAGCAGTGCCTCACAGATCTCTGGAAACACCATATATTTT.

The chain carries TRBV9 and TRBJ1-5; 7 nucleotides line up with TRBD1. V lost 2 bases and J lost 3; bases outside the gene matches: 5. Germline V gene data show CDR1 as SGDLS and CDR2 as YYNGEE. This CDR3 is 15 amino acids long. CDR3: CASSVEGQANQPQHF. The CDR3 DNA sequence: TGTGCCAGCAGCGTCGAAGGACAGGCCAATCAGCCCCAGCATTTT.

The CDR3 here is CASRRKRQGENGYTF. In nucleotides, the CDR3 is TGTGCCAGCAGGCGTAAGAGACAGGGGGAAAACGGCTACACCTTC. The V gene is TRBV6-5, the J gene TRBJ1-2, with TRBD1 identical over 9 bases. The germline V gene encodes CDR1 MNHEY and CDR2 SVGAGI. The CDR3 consists of 15 residues. J lost 8 bases, V lost 6 bases, and 13 bases had no gene match.

Note on this clone: The sample holds other DNA sequences that translate to the same CDR3. The J gene is TRBJ1-2, the V gene TRBV9, with D perhaps matching TRBD1 (5 bases). V was cut by 0 bases and J by 8 bases, with 14 bases left in between. The CDR3 length is 14 residues. CDR1 and CDR2 (germline): SGDLS, YYNGEE. The chain's CDR3 is CASSVGQGPSGYTF. The CDR3 DNA reads TGTGCCAGCAGCGTAGGGCAGGGACCTTCGGGCTACACCTTC.

CDR3 residues: CASSLRGGELFF. The DNA for the CDR3 is TGTGCCAGCAGTTTAAGGGGAGGGGAACTGTTTTTT. The V and J genes are TRBV27 and TRBJ1-4; D may be TRBD1 (5 bases). This CDR3 has 12 amino acids. The V end was cut by 2 bases, the J end by 12 bases, with 10 bases between. Germline CDR1 reads MNHEY; CDR2 reads SMNVEV (reference sequence). Filled out from reference TRBV27 and TRBJ1-4, the complete variable domain reads EAQVTQNPRYLITVTGKKLTVTCSQNMNHEYMSWYRQDPGLGLRQIYYSMNVEVTDKGDVPEGYKVSRKEKRNFPLILESPSPNQTSLYFCASSLRGGELFFGSGTQLSVL.

CDR3 nucleotide sequence: TGTGCCAGCAGTGTCGGCAGTCTACTGGGGGGCGAGCAGTACTTC. Translation gives CASSVGSLLGGEQYF. The chain joins TRBV2 to TRBJ2-7; D is perhaps TRBD2 (6 bases). The V gene's germline CDR1 is SNHLY and CDR2 FYNNEI. This CDR3 region has 15 residues. V lost 4 bases to trimming and J lost 6 bases, with 19 bases between them.

The rearrangement joins TRBV25-1 to TRBJ2-7, with a possible D match to TRBD2 (5 bases). Germline V gene sequence: CDR1 MGHDK, CDR2 SYGVNS. The CDR3 has 14 amino acids. With 1 base removed from V and 6 bases from J, the gap between germline ends came to 13 bases. The CDR3 nucleotides are TGTGCCAGCAGTGAATCAGTGGGAGTGGCCGAGCAGTACTTC. It codes for CASSESVGVAEQYF.

The V gene is TRBV30, the J gene TRBJ1-3; TRBD1 might be the D (5 bases). The CDR3 runs to 15 residues. V was clipped by 2 bases and J by 0 bases, with 11 bases between them. Looked up from germline, CDR1 is GTSNPN and CDR2 is SVGIG (reference sequence). The CDR3 is CAWSLGRSSGNTIYF. CDR3 coding DNA: TGTGCCTGGAGTTTGGGACGCAGCTCTGGAAACACCATATATTTT.

The rearrangement joins TRBV5-1 to TRBJ2-3; 8 bases are a match to TRBD2. The V and J ends lost 3 bases and 5 bases, in that order; junction bases with no gene match: 8. This CDR3 is 15 amino acids long. CDR1 is SGHRS, CDR2 YFSETQ, per germline. The CDR3 is CASSSSGGWGDTQYF. Here the CDR3 DNA reads TGCGCCAGCAGCTCCAGCGGGGGATGGGGAGATACGCAGTATTTT.

This clone was found a few times. V is TRBV18 and J is TRBJ1-3, with TRBD1 matching 9 bases. The germline CDR1 and CDR2 sequences are KGHSH and LQKENI. This CDR3 is 16 amino acids long. V lost 3 bases, J lost 4 bases, and 7 bases stayed unmatched. The chain's CDR3 is CASSPRTGDTGNTIYF. CDR3 DNA sequence: TGTGCCAGCTCACCCAGGACAGGGGATACGGGAAACACCATATATTTT.

This chain joins TRBV6-5 and TRBJ1-2; 7 nucleotides line up with TRBD1. The CDR3 loop spans 12 amino acids. J was trimmed by 5 bases and V by 4 bases; bases with no gene match: 1. Germline-derived CDR1 and CDR2 are MNHEY and SVGAGI. CDR3 loop: CASSSTGYGYTF. The CDR3 bases are TGTGCCAGCAGTTCGACAGGGTATGGCTACACCTTC.

The chain is built from TRBV16 and TRBJ1-2; TRBD1 is a possible D gene (5 bases). The CDR3 loop spans 14 amino acids. The V end lost 2 bases, the J end lost 5 bases, and 12 bases lay between the germline ends. Germline V gene lookup returns CDR1 KGHSY and CDR2 FQNENV. The CDR3 region is CASSQTGTGYGYTF. Written as DNA, the CDR3 is TGTGCCAGCAGCCAAACCGGGACGGGGTATGGCTACACCTTC.

V is TRBV5-1 and J is TRBJ2-7, with 9 bases aligning to TRBD1. The germline CDR1 and CDR2 sequences are SGHRS and YFSETQ. The junction had 7 bases not matched to a gene; V was cut back by 4 bases and J by 8 bases. The CDR3 is 13 residues long. CDR3: CASSQRQGEQQYF. The DNA of the CDR3 is TGCGCCAGCAGCCAGCGACAGGGGGAACAGCAGTACTTC. Complete variable domain (other parts from reference TRBV5-1 and TRBJ2-7): KAGVTQTPRYLIKTRGQQVTLSCSPISGHRSVSWYQQTPGQGLQFLFEYFSETQRNKGNFPGRFSGRQFSNSRSEMNVSTLELGDSALYLCASSQRQGEQQYFGPGTRLTVT.

The chain employs TRBV10-3 and TRBJ2-2; TRBD1 matches 9 bases. Trimming at V came to 3 bases and at J to 4 bases, leaving 3 bases not matched to a gene. Germline lookup yields CDR1 ENHRY and CDR2 SYGVKD. This CDR3 spans 15 amino acids. The CDR3 sequence is CAISDPGQGTGELFF. CDR3 nucleotide sequence: TGTGCCATCAGTGATCCGGGACAGGGCACCGGGGAGCTGTTTTTT.

The chain recombines TRBV11-2 with TRBJ2-7, with 8 bases that match TRBD2. Germline CDR1 reads SGHAT; CDR2 reads FQNNGV. J gave up 3 bases and V 6 bases, and 10 bases lay outside the gene matches. The CDR3 totals 15 residues. The DNA for the CDR3 is TGTGCCAGCAGATACCTGGTAGCGGGATTCTACGAGCAGTACTTC. Its protein product is CASRYLVAGFYEQYF.

This chain links TRBV29-1 with TRBJ2-2; D perhaps matches TRBD2 (6 bases). Per germline, CDR1 SQVTM and CDR2 ANQGSEA. This CDR3 region has 11 residues. V shed 4 bases and J shed 7 bases, with 7 bases lying between them. CDR3 nucleotides: TGCAGCGTTGGCGGGGTCGGGGAGCTGTTTTTT. Amino acids: CSVGGVGELFF.